This T cell receptor beta chain originates from a study of T cells in Graves' hyperthyroidism and ophthalmopathy. Whole-study findings and limits: With a median lead of about six months before onset, the model predicted ophthalmopathy. Most expanded thyroid clonotypes above 0.001 also appeared in blood. Separating ophthalmopathy from stable hyperthyroidism was achieved by a 13 V-J model.

This clonotype was seen many times. The target antigen is unknown. Germline lookup yields CDR1 SGHDN and CDR2 FVKESK. The length of the CDR3 is 14 residues. Trimming shortened V by 4 bases and J by 4 bases, and 14 bases separated the two germline ends. Amplification of TCR beta CDR3 regions was performed using RNA transcripts as template. TCR CDR3 regions were first amplified by RT-PCR with HTBI primers. TCRdb fed the multiplex PCR reads into MiXCR, producing one record per CDR3 protein. The sample has under 400,000 distinct CDR3 sequences, 13% seen once. The gene calls are TRBV14 and TRBJ2-7, with D possibly being TRBD1 or TRBD2 (5 bases each). Sequencing used blood. The sequence was collected from a woman aged 18-30 years with Graves' hyperthyroidism. The CDR3 loop is CASSPRRWGYEQYF. CDR3 in DNA: TGTGCCAGCAGCCCTCGCCGCTGGGGGTACGAGCAGTACTTC.